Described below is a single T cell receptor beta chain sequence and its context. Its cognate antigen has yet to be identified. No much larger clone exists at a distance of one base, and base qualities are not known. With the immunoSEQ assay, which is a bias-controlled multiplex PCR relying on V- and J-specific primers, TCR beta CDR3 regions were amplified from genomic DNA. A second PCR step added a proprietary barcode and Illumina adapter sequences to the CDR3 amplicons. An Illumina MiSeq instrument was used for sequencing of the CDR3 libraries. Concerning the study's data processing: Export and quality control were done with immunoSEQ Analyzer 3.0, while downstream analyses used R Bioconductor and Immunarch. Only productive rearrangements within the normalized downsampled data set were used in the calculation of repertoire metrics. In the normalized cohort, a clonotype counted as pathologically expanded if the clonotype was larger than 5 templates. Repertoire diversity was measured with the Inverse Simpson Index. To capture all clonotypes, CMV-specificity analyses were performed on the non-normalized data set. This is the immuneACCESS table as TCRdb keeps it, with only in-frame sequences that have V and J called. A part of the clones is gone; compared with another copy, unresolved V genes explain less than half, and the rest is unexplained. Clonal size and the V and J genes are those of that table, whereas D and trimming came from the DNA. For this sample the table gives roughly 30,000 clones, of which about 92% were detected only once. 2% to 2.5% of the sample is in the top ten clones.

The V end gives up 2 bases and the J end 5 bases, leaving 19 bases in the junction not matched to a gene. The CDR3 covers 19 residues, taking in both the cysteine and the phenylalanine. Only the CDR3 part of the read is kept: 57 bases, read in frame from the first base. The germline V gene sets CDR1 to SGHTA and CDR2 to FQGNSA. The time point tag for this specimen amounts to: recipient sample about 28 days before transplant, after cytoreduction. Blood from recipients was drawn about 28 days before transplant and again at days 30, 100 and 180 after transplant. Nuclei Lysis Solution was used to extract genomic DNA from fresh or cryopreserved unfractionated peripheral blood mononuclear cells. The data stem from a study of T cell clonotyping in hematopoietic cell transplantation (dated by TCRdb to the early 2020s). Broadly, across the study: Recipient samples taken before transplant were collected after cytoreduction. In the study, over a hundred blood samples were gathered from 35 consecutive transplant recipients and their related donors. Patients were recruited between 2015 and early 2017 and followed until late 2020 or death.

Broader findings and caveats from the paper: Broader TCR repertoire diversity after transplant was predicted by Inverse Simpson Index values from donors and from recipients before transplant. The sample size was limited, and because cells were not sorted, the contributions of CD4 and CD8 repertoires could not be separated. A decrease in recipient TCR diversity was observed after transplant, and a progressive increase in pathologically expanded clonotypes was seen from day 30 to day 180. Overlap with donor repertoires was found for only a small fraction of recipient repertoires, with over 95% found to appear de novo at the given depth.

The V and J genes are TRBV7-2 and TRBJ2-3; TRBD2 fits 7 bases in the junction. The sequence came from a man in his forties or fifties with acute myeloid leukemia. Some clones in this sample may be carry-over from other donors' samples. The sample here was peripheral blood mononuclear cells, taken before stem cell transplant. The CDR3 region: CASSLSSSWGGAGVDTQYF. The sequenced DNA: TGTGCCAGCAGCTTATCTTCGAGTTGGGGGGGAGCAGGCGTAGATACGCAGTATTTT.